A selection of T cell receptor beta chains follows, all from one sample in a study of blood T cell repertoires in COVID-19. Clones were sequenced by immunoSEQ multiplex PCR, and TCRdb holds only the in-frame ones, with some missing. The data show 150,000 to 200,000 clones, 70% to 80% seen once. Specimen: peripheral blood. The receptor source for this set is a woman in her 40s with COVID-19, enrolled during active disease. The CDR3 runs from the conserved cysteine through the conserved F or W. The D gene is left open where the match is weak. Expanded clones get a size class; other rows say once, few or many, or leave the size out.

TRBJ1-2,TRBV4-1,TRBD1,15,few,TGCGCCAGCAGCCAAGTCGGGACAGGGTGGGGTGGCTACACCTTC,CASSQVGTGWGGYTF
TRBJ1-6,TRBV11-2,-,13,-,TGTGCCAGCAGCTTTTTTCAGGATTCACCCCTCCACTTT,CASSFFQDSPLHF
TRBJ2-5,TRBV23-1,TRBD1,16,-,TGCGCCAGCAGTCAATCCCCGGGACAGGGCCAAGAGACCCAGTACTTC,CASSQSPGQGQETQYF
TRBJ1-4,TRBV16,TRBD1,15,-,TGTGCCAGCAGCCAATCCCAGGGGGCGAGGGAAAAACTGTTTTTT,CASSQSQGAREKLFF
TRBJ2-7,TRBV5-1,TRBD1,15,-,TGCGCCAGCAGCTTGGGACAGGGGGCAGGGTACGAGCAGTACTTC,CASSLGQGAGYEQYF
TRBJ1-6,TRBV7-9,-,14,few,TGTGCCAGCAGCTTATTAGGAGATAGTTCACCCCTCCACTTT,CASSLLGDSSPLHF
TRBJ2-1,TRBV18,-,14,-,TGTGCCAGCTCACGGGACAACCGATACAATGAGCAGTTCTTC,CASSRDNRYNEQFF
TRBJ2-7,TRBV11-2,TRBD1,14,few,TGTGCCAGCAGCGCGTCCGGGACAGCCACCGGGCAGTACTTC,CASSASGTATGQYF
TRBJ1-3,TRBV18,TRBD1,14,-,TGTGCCAGCTCACCCCTGACAGGGGGAAACACCATATATTTT,CASSPLTGGNTIYF
TRBJ2-7,TRBV11-2,-,16,-,TGTGCCAGCAGCTCCCCAGGCAGGGAATTCTCCTACGAGCAGTACTTC,CASSSPGREFSYEQYF
TRBJ2-2,TRBV7-2,TRBD1,16,-,TGTGCCAGCAGCTTAGCCGGACCAGGGGGCACCGGGGAGCTGTTTTTT,CASSLAGPGGTGELFF
TRBJ2-1,TRBV5-1,TRBD1,13,-,TGCGCCAGCAGCCCACGGGACAGCAATGAGCAGTTCTTC,CASSPRDSNEQFF
TRBJ2-5,TRBV15,-,15,-,TGTGCCACCAGCAGAGATGGTAGAGAAGCAGAGACCCAGTACTTC,CATSRDGREAETQYF
TRBJ2-2,TRBV24-1,-,13,-,TGTGCCACCAGAGACACATTCACCGGGGAGCTGTTTTTT,CATRDTFTGELFF
TRBJ1-2,TRBV19,TRBD1,15,-,TGTGCCAGTAGCCTAGGACAGGGGCGAACGGATGGCTACACCTTC,CASSLGQGRTDGYTF
TRBJ2-5,TRBV5-6,TRBD1,15,-,TGTGCCAGCAGCCCCCCGACAGGGGCGGGAGAGACCCAGTACTTC,CASSPPTGAGETQYF
TRBJ2-5,TRBV9,-,14,-,TGTGCCAGCAGCGTAGGACAGCCCCAAGAGACCCAGTACTTC,CASSVGQPQETQYF
TRBJ1-3,TRBV5-1,-,17,-,TGCGCCAGCACCACCCGCCCCGGGTCGTCGGATGGAAACACCATATATTTT,CASTTRPGSSDGNTIYF
TRBJ1-1,TRBV7-9,TRBD1,14,many,TGTGCCAGCAGCTGGGGACAGCTCAACACTGAAGCTTTCTTT,CASSWGQLNTEAFF
TRBJ1-2,TRBV11-2,TRBD1,14,-,TGTGCCAGCAGCTTAGGTGGGACAGCCTATGGCTACACCTTC,CASSLGGTAYGYTF
TRBJ1-5,TRBV19,TRBD1,13,few,TGTGCCACCGAGGGACAGGGTCCGGGGCCCCAGCATTTT,CATEGQGPGPQHF
TRBJ2-4,TRBV6-6,-,16,once,TGTGCCACCAACGACCTCGGACAAGGGTCGGAAAACATTCAGTACTTC,CATNDLGQGSENIQYF
TRBJ1-2,TRBV2,-,14,-,TGTGCCAGCAGTGCATCCTCGAGTAACTATGGCTACACCTTC,CASSASSSNYGYTF
TRBJ1-1,TRBV27,TRBD1,16,-,TGTGCCAGCAGTTCCAGACAGGGGGGTTTGAACACTGAAGCTTTCTTT,CASSSRQGGLNTEAFF
TRBJ1-5,TRBV6-5,-,15,-,TGTGCCAGCAGGAGGACAGCTTTGGGCAATCAGCCCCAGCATTTT,CASRRTALGNQPQHF
TRBJ1-1,TRBV18,TRBD1,16,-,TGTGCCAGCTCACCGAGTCAGGGGGCGTGGGTAACTGAAGCTTTCTTT,CASSPSQGAWVTEAFF
TRBJ1-5,TRBV24-1,TRBD1,20,-,TGTGCCACCAGACACCTCCCGGGACAGAAGAAGAGGAATAGCAATCAGCCCCAGCATTTT,CATRHLPGQKKRNSNQPQHF
TRBJ1-3,TRBV6-1,-,15,-,TGTGCCAGCAGTGACCAGGACAGTCCGGGAAACACCATATATTTT,CASSDQDSPGNTIYF
TRBJ2-4,TRBV6-2/TRBV6-3,TRBD2,14,-,TGTGCCAGCAGTTCGTGGACTAGCTTGCACATTCAGTACTTC,CASSSWTSLHIQYF
TRBJ1-1,TRBV5-4,-,12,-,TGTGCCAGCAGCCTCAGGGGAGGGGAAGCTTTCTTT,CASSLRGGEAFF
TRBJ1-1,TRBV6-5,-,14,-,TGTGCCAGCAGCGCGGGCCTTGGCGGCACTGAAGCTTTCTTT,CASSAGLGGTEAFF
TRBJ2-7,TRBV2,TRBD2,17,-,TGTGCCAGCAGTGAAGACGCTAGCGGGGGGGTCCCCTACGAGCAGTACTTC,CASSEDASGGVPYEQYF
TRBJ2-7,TRBV7-2,TRBD2,15,-,TGTGCCAGCAGTGGGCGGGGGACCGATGCCTACGAGCAGTACTTC,CASSGRGTDAYEQYF
TRBJ1-4,TRBV7-8,TRBD1,15,-,TGTGCCAGCAGCTTGACAGGGGGCATGAGTGAAAAACTGTTTTTT,CASSLTGGMSEKLFF
TRBJ1-5,TRBV18,TRBD1,15,few,TGTGCCAGCTCACCCTATACAGGGGAAAATCAGCCCCAGCATTTT,CASSPYTGENQPQHF
TRBJ2-4,TRBV7-9,-,14,-,TGTGCCAGCAGCTCAGTCCCCAGCGTTGGCATTCAGTACTTC,CASSSVPSVGIQYF
TRBJ2-1,TRBV5-4,TRBD2,16,-,TGTGCCAGCAGCCCCGGGACTAGCGGGAGCCAAGTTGAGCAGTTCTTC,CASSPGTSGSQVEQFF
TRBJ2-5,TRBV7-6,TRBD1,17,-,TGTGCCAGCAGCTTAGTCGGTAGCGGCGGGGACAGGGAGACCCAGTACTTC,CASSLVGSGGDRETQYF
TRBJ2-1,TRBV10-3,-,14,-,TGTGCCATCAGTATGGACAGTTACTACAATGAGCAGTTCTTC,CAISMDSYYNEQFF
TRBJ1-2,TRBV2,-,12,-,TGTGCCAGCTCCAGGGGTAACTATGGCTACACCTTC,CASSRGNYGYTF
TRBJ2-3,TRBV5-1,TRBD2,17,-,TGCGCCAGCAGCGGTGGGACTAGCGGGGATTTCACAGATACGCAGTATTTT,CASSGGTSGDFTDTQYF